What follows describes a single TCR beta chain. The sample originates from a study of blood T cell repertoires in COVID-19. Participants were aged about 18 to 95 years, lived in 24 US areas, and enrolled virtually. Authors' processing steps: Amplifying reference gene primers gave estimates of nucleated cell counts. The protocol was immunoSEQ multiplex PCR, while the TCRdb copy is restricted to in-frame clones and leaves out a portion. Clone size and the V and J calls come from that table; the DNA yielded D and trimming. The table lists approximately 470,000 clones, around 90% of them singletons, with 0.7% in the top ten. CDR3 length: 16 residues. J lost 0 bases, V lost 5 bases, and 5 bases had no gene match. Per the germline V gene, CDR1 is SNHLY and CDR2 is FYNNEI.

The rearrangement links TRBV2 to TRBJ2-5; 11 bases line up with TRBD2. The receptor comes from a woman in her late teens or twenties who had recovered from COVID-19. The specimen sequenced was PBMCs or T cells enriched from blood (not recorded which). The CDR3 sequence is CASSPGTSGYQETQYF. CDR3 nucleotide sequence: TGTGCCAGCAGTCCCGGGACTAGCGGTTACCAAGAGACCCAGTACTTC. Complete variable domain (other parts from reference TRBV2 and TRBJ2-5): EPEVTQTPSHQVTQMGQEVILRCVPISNHLYFYWYRQILGQKVEFLVSFYNNEISEKSEIFDDQFSVERPDGSNFTLKIRSTKLEDSAMYFCASSPGTSGYQETQYFGPGTRLLVL.